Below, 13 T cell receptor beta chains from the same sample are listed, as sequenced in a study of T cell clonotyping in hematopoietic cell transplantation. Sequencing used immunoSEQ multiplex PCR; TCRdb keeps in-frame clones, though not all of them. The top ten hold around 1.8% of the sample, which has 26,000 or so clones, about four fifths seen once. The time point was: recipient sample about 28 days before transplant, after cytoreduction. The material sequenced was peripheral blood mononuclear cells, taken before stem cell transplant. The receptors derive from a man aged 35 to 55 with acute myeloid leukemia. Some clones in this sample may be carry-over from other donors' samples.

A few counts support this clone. This CDR3 is CASSPKGFAGLTDTQYF. Written as DNA, the CDR3 is TGTGCCAGCAGCCCCAAAGGGTTTGCGGGGCTCACAGATACGCAGTATTTT. V usage is TRBV9 and J usage is TRBJ2-3; TRBD2 is a possible D gene (6 bases). V was shortened by 4 bases and J by 2 bases, with 20 bases between the two germline ends. The CDR3 has 17 residues. Germline lookup yields CDR1 SGDLS and CDR2 YYNGEE.

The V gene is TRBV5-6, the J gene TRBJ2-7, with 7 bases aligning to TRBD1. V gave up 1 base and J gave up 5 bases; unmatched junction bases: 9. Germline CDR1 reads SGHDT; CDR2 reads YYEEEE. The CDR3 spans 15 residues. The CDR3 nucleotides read TGTGCCAGCAGCTTGTGGCCAGGGGGACGCGACGAGCAGTACTTC. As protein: CASSLWPGGRDEQYF.

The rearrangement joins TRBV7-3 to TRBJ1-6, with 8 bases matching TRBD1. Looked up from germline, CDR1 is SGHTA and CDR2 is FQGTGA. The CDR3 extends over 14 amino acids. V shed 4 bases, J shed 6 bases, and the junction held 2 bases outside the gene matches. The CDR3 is CASSSDRGNSPLHF. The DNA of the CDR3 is TGTGCCAGCAGCTCCGACAGGGGTAATTCACCCCTCCACTTT. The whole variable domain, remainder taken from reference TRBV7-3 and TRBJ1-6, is GAGVSQTPSNKVTEKGKYVELRCDPISGHTALYWYRQSLGQGPEFLIYFQGTGAADDSGLPNDRFFAVRPEGSVSTLKIQRTERGDSAVYLCASSSDRGNSPLHFGNGTRLTVT.

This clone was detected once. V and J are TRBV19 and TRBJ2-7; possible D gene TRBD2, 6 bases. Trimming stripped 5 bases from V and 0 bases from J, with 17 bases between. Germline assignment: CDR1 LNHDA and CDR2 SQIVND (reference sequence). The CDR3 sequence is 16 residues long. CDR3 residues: CASSHHRDGSSYEQYF. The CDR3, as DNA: TGTGCCAGTAGTCATCACCGGGACGGGAGCTCCTACGAGCAGTACTTC.

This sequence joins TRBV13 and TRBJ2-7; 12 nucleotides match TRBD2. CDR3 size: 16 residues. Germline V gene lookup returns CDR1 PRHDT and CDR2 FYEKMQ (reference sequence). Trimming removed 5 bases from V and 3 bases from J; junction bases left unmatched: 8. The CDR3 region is CASSRWGLAGNYEQYF. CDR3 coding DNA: TGTGCCAGCAGCCGATGGGGACTAGCGGGTAACTACGAGCAGTACTTC.

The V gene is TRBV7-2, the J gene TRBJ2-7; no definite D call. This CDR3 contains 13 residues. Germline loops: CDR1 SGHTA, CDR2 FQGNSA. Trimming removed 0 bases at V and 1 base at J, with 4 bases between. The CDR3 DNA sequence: TGTGCCAGCAGCTTAGCCACATCCTACGAGCAGTACTTC. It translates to CASSLATSYEQYF.

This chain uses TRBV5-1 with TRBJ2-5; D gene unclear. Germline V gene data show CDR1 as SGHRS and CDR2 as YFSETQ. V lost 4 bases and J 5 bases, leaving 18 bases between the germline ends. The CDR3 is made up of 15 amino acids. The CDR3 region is CASSTGSRVLETQYF. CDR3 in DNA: TGCGCCAGCAGCACCGGATCGAGAGTTTTGGAGACCCAGTACTTC.

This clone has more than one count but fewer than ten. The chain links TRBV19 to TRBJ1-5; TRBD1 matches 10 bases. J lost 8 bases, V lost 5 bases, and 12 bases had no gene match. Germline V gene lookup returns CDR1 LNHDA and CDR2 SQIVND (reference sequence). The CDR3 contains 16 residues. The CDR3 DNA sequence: TGTGCCAGTAGTCCCCATGGGGGGGACAGGGGTAAGCCCCAGCATTTT. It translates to CASSPHGGDRGKPQHF. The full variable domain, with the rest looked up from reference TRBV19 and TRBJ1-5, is DGGITQSPKYLFRKEGQNVTLSCEQNLNHDAMYWYRQDPGQGLRLIYYSQIVNDFQKGDIAEGYSVSREKKESFPLTVTSAQKNPTAFYLCASSPHGGDRGKPQHFGDGTRLSIL.

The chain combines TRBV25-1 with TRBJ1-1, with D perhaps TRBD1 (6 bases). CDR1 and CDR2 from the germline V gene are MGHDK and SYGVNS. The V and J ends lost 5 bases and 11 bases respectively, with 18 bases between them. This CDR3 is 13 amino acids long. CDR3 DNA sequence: TGTGCCAGCAGTTCCCAGGGGTTTAAGTCGGCTTTCTTT. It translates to CASSSQGFKSAFF.

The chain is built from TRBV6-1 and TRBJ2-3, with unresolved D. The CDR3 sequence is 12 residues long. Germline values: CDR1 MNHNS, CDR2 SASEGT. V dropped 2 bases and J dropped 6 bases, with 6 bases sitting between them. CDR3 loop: CASSENVDTQYF. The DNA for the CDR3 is TGTGCCAGCAGTGAAAATGTGGATACGCAGTATTTT.

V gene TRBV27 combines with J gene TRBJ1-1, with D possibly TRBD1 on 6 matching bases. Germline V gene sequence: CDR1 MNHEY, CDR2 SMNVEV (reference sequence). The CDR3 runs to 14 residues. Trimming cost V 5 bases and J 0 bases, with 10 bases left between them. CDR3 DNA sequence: TGTGCCAGCAGTCGTGGACAGATGAACACTGAAGCTTTCTTT. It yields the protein CASSRGQMNTEAFF.

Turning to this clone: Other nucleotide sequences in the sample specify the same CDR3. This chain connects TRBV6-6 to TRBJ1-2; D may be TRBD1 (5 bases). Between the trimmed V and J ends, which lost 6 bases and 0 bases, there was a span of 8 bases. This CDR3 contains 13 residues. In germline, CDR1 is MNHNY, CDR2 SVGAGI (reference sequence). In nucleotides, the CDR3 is TGTGCCAGCAGCACGGGGGCTAACTATGGCTACACCTTC. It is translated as CASSTGANYGYTF.

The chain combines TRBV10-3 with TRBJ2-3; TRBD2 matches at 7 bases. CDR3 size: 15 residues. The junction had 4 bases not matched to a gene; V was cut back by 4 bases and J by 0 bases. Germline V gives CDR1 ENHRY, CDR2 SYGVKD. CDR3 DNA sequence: TGTGCCATCAGTGGAGCTAGCGGCAGCACAGATACGCAGTATTTT. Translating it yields CAISGASGSTDTQYF.